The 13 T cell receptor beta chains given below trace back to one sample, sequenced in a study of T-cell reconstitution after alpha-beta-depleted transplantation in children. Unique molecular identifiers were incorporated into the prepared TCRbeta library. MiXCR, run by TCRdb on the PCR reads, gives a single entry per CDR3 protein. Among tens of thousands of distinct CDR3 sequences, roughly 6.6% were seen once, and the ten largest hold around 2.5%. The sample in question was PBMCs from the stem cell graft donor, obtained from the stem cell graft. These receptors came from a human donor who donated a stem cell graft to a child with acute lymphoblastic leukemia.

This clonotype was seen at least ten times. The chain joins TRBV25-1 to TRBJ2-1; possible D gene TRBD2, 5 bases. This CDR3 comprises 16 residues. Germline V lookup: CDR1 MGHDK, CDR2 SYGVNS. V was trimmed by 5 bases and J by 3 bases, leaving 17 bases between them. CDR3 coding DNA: TGTGCCAGCAGTTCCGGGAACAGAGGCATCTACAATGAGCAGTTCTTC. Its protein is CASSSGNRGIYNEQFF.

CDR3 residues: CASSRDFTDTQYF. As DNA, the CDR3 is TGTGCCAGCTCGCGGGACTTCACAGATACGCAGTATTTT. The chain recombines TRBV18 with TRBJ2-3, with D possibly being TRBD2 (6 bases). The CDR3 has 13 amino acids. Trimming left V 6 bases short and J 2 bases short, with 9 bases between. Germline V CDR1 and CDR2: KGHSH, LQKENI.

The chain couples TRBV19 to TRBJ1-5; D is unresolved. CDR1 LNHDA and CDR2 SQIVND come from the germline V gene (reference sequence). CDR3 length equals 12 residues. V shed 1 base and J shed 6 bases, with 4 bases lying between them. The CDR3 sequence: CASSIGSQPQHF. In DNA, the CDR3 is TGTGCCAGTAGTATAGGGAGTCAGCCCCAGCATTTT.

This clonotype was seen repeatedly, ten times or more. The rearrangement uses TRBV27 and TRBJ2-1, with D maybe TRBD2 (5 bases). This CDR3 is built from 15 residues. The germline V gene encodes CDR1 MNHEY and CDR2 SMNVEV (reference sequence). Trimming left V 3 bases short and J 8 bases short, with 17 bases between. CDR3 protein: CASSFRGSKVDEQFF. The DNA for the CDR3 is TGTGCCAGCAGTTTCCGTGGGAGTAAAGTCGATGAGCAGTTCTTC.

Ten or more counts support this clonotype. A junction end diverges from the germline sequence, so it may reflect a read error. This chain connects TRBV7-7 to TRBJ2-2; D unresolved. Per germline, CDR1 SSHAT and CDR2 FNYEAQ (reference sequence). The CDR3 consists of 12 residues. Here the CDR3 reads CASSHGTGELFF. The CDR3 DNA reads TGTGCTAGCAGTCACGGGACCGGGGAGCTGTTTTTT.

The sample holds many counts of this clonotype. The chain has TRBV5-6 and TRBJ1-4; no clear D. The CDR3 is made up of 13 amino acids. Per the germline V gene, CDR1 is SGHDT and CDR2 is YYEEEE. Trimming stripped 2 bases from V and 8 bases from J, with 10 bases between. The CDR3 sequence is CASSFGQSEKLFF. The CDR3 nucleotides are TGTGCCAGCAGCTTCGGCCAGTCAGAAAAACTGTTTTTT.

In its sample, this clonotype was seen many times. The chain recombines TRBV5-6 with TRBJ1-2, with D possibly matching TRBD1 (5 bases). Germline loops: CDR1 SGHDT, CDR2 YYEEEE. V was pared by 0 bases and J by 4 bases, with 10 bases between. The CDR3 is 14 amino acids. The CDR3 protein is CASSLVGGGYGYTF. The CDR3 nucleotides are TGTGCCAGCAGCTTGGTCGGGGGAGGCTATGGCTACACCTTC.

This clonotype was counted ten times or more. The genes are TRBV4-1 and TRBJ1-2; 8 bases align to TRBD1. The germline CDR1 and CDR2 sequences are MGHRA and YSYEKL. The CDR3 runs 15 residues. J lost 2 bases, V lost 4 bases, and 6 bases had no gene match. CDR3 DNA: TGCGCCAGCAGCCGTCAACAGGGGGACAACTATGGCTACACCTTC. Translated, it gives CASSRQQGDNYGYTF.

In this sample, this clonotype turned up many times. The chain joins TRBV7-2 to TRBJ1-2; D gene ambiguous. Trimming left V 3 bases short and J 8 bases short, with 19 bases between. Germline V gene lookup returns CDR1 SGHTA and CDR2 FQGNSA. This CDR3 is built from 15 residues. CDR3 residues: CASSLDGLQTRGYTF. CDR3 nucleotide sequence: TGTGCCAGCAGCTTGGACGGACTTCAGACTAGGGGCTACACCTTC.

CDR3 DNA: TGCGCCAGCAGCTTGGAACCGCTTACTGAAGCTTTCTTT. It specifies CASSLEPLTEAFF. The chain carries TRBV5-1 and TRBJ1-1; D is undetermined. The CDR3 consists of 13 residues. Trimming pared 0 bases from V and 5 bases from J, leaving 8 bases between. Germline V lookup: CDR1 SGHRS, CDR2 YFSETQ. Complete variable domain (other parts from reference TRBV5-1 and TRBJ1-1): KAGVTQTPRYLIKTRGQQVTLSCSPISGHRSVSWYQQTPGQGLQFLFEYFSETQRNKGNFPGRFSGRQFSNSRSEMNVSTLELGDSALYLCASSLEPLTEAFFGQGTRLTVV.

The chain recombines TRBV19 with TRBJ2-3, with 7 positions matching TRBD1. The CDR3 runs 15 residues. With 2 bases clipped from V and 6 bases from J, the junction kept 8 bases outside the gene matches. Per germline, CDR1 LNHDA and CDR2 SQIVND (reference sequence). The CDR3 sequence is CASSIPTKQGDTQYF. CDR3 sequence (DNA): TGTGCCAGTAGTATACCAACAAAACAGGGGGATACGCAGTATTTT.

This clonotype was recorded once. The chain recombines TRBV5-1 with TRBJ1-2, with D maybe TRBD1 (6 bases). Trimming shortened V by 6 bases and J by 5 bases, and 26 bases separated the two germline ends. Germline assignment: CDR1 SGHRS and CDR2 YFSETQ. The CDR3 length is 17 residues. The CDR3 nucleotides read TGCGCCAGCATCCTAAACCGGGACACCCCTCTTGGATATGGCTACACCTTC. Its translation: CASILNRDTPLGYGYTF.

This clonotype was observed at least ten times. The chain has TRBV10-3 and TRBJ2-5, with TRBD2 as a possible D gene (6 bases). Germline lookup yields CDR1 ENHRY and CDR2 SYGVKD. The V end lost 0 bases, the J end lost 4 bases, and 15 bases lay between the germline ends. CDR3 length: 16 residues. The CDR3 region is CAISESGLASGETQYF. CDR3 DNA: TGTGCCATCAGTGAGTCAGGTCTAGCGAGCGGAGAGACCCAGTACTTC.